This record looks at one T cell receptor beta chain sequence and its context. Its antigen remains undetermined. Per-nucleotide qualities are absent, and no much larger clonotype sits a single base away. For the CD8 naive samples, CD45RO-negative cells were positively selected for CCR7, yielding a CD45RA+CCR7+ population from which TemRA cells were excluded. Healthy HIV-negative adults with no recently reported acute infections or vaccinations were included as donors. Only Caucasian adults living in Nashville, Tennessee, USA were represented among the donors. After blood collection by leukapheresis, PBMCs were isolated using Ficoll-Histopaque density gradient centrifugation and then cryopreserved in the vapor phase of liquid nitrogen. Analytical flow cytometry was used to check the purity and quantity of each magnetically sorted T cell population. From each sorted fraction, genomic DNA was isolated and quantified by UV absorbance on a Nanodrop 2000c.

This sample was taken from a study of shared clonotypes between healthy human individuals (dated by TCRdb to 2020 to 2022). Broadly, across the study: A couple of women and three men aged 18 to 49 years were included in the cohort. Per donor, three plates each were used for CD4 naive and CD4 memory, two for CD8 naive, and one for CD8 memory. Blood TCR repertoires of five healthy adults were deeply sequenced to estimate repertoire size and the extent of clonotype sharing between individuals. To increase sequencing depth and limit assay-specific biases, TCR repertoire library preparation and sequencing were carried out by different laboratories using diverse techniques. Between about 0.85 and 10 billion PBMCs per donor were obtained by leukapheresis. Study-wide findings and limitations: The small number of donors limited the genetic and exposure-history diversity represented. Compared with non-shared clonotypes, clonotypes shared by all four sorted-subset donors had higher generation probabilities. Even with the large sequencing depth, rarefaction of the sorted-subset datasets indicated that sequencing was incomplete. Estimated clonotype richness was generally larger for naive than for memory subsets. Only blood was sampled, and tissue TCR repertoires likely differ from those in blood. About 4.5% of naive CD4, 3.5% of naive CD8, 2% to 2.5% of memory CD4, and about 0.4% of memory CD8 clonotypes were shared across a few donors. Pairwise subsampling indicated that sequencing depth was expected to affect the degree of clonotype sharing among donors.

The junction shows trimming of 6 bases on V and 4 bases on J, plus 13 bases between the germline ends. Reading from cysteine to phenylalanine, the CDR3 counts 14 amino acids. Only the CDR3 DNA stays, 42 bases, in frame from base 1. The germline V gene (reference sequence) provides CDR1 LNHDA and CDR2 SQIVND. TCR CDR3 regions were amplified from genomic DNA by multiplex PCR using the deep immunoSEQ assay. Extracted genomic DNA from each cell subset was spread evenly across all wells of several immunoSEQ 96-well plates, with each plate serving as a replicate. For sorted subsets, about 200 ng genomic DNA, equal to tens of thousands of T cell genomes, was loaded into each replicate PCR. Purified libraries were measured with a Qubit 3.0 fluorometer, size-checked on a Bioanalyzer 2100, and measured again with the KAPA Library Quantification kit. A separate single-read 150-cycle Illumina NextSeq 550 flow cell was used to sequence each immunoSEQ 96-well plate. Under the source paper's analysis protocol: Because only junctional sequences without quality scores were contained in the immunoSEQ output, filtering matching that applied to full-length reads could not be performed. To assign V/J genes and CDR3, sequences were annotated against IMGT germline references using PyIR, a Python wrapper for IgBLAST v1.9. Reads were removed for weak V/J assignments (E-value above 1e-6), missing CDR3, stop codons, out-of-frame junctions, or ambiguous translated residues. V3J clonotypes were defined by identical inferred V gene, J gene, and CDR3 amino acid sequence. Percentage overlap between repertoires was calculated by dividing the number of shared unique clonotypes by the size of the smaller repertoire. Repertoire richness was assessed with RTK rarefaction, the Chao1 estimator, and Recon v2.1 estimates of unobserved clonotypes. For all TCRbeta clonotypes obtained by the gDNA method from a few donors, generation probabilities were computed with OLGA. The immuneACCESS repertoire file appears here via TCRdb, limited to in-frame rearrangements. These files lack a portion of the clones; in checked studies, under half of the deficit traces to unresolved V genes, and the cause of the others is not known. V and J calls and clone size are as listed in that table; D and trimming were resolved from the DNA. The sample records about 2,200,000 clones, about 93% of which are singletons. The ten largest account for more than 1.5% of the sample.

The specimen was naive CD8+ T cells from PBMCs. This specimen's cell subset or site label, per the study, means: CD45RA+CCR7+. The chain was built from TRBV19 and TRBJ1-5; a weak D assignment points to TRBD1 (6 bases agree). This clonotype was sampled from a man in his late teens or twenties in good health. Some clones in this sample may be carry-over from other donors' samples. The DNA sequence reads TGTGCCAGTAGGGTACGGGACAATAATCAGCCCCAGCATTTT. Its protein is CASRVRDNNQPQHF.